What follows are 14 T cell receptor beta chains derived from one specimen sequenced in a study of T cell changes during pregnancy in multiple sclerosis. Generated by immunoSEQ multiplex PCR, the TCRdb table keeps only in-frame clones and is missing some. The table records about 60,000 clones, 90% to 95% of them present only once. This specimen was peripheral blood, taken after pregnancy. All receptors come from a female donor with multiple sclerosis, enrolled in a pregnancy study.

This chain joins TRBV6-5 and TRBJ2-2, with 9 bases aligning to TRBD1. This CDR3 is 16 amino acids long. The germline V gene encodes CDR1 MNHEY and CDR2 SVGAGI. The ends lost 0 bases at V and 5 bases at J; junction bases unmatched: 4. DNA for the CDR3: TGTGCCAGCAGTTACTCAACCGGGACAGGGACCGGGGAGCTGTTTTTT. It translates to CASSYSTGTGTGELFF.

The CDR3 nucleotides are TGTGCCAGCAGCTTAGCGGCGGGACCTTCCTACGAGCAGTACTTC. As protein: CASSLAAGPSYEQYF. The chain combines TRBV7-2 with TRBJ2-7, with a tentative D call TRBD2 (6 bases). This CDR3 spans 15 amino acids. Germline V gene lookup returns CDR1 SGHTA and CDR2 FQGNSA. The ends were cut back, 0 bases at V and 1 base at J, with 10 bases in the middle.

V is TRBV9 and J is TRBJ1-5; D may be TRBD1 (6 bases). This CDR3 region has 15 residues. V lost 4 bases and J 3 bases, leaving 14 bases between the germline ends. CDR1 SGDLS and CDR2 YYNGEE come from the germline V gene. The CDR3 nucleotides read TGTGCCAGCAGCCCAGGGGACGACCTCAATCAGCCCCAGCATTTT. Translated, it gives CASSPGDDLNQPQHF.

The gene calls are TRBV7-9 and TRBJ2-3, with 7 bases matching TRBD2. Trimming took 5 bases from V and 2 from J; bases not matched to a gene: 10. The CDR3 totals 16 residues. Germline values: CDR1 SEHNR, CDR2 FQNEAQ (reference sequence). CDR3 in DNA: TGTGCCAGCAGCGACACTAGCGCCCCGGCCACAGATACGCAGTATTTT. Its translation is CASSDTSAPATDTQYF. Complete variable domain (other parts from reference TRBV7-9 and TRBJ2-3): DTGVSQNPRHKITKRGQNVTFRCDPISEHNRLYWYRQTLGQGPEFLTYFQNEAQLEKSRLLSDRFSAERPKGSFSTLEIQRTEQGDSAMYLCASSDTSAPATDTQYFGPGTRLTVL.

The chain carries TRBV9 and TRBJ2-3; 14 nucleotides match TRBD2. The J segment lost 5 bases and the V segment lost 3 bases, leaving 8 bases of the junction unmatched. The CDR3 contains 17 residues. Germline V CDR1 and CDR2: SGDLS, YYNGEE. The CDR3 protein is CASSAPGLAGVRDTQYF. CDR3 bases: TGTGCCAGCAGCGCCCCGGGACTAGCGGGAGTTAGAGATACGCAGTATTTT.

The chain recombines TRBV19 with TRBJ2-1; 10 bases map to TRBD2. Per germline, CDR1 LNHDA and CDR2 SQIVND (reference sequence). The CDR3 contains 15 residues. Trimming removed 3 bases from V and 12 bases from J; junction bases left unmatched: 11. The CDR3 spells CASSISTSGSLGQFF. DNA of the CDR3: TGTGCCAGTAGTATCTCGACTAGCGGGTCCCTTGGGCAGTTCTTC.

The DNA for the CDR3 is TGTGCCAGCAGGGGAGGGGATAGCGGCACTGAAGCTTTCTTT. Protein: CASRGGDSGTEAFF. The chain has TRBV25-1 and TRBJ1-1; tentative D call: TRBD1 (5 bases). Trimming cost V 6 bases and J 4 bases, with 15 bases left between them. The CDR3 totals 14 residues. Germline V gene lookup returns CDR1 MGHDK and CDR2 SYGVNS.

Of note for this clone: The germline gene is not matched at one end of the junction; a read error may be the cause. This rearrangement joins TRBV10-1 to TRBJ2-3; 7 positions agree with TRBD1. The length of the CDR3 is 13 residues. Germline loops: CDR1 WNHNN, CDR2 SYGVQD (reference sequence). This chain's CDR3 is CASSPFLGTASNF. The CDR3 nucleotides are TGCGCCAGCAGTCCCTTCCTCGGGACAGCGTCGAATTTT.

V usage is TRBV7-3 and J usage is TRBJ2-1, with D maybe TRBD2 (7 bases). CDR3 size: 14 residues. Germline-derived CDR1 and CDR2 are SGHTA and FQGTGA. V was trimmed by 5 bases and J by 8 bases, leaving 16 bases between them. This CDR3 reads CASSRAGAHDEQFF. The CDR3 DNA reads as TGTGCCAGCAGCCGCGCGGGGGCGCACGATGAGCAGTTCTTC.

The rearrangement joins TRBV4-1 to TRBJ2-7, with 9 nucleotides matching TRBD2. V lost 2 bases, J lost 0 bases, and 8 bases stayed unmatched. The CDR3 is made up of 17 amino acids. Looked up from germline, CDR1 is MGHRA and CDR2 is YSYEKL. The CDR3 spells CASSQKGLAGTSYEQYF. The CDR3 DNA sequence: TGCGCCAGCAGCCAAAAAGGCCTAGCGGGAACCTCCTACGAGCAGTACTTC.

The chain carries TRBV28 and TRBJ1-5; D unclear. The CDR3 runs 15 residues. From germline, CDR1 is MDHEN and CDR2 SYDVKM. Trimming left V 6 bases short and J 0 bases short, with 12 bases between. CDR3 sequence: CASSLDFTSNQPQHF. Written as DNA, the CDR3 is TGTGCCAGCAGCCTGGACTTCACTAGCAATCAGCCCCAGCATTTT. The full variable domain, completed using reference TRBV28 and TRBJ1-5, is DVKVTQSSRYLVKRTGEKVFLECVQDMDHENMFWYRQDPGLGLRLIYFSYDVKMKEKGDIPEGYSVSREKKERFSLILESASTNQTSMYLCASSLDFTSNQPQHFGDGTRLSIL.

V gene TRBV5-1 combines with J gene TRBJ2-3; the match to TRBD2 covers 7 bases. The CDR3 consists of 14 residues. Per the germline V gene, CDR1 is SGHRS and CDR2 is YFSETQ. V shed 4 bases, J shed 5 bases, and the junction held 7 bases outside the gene matches. CDR3 amino acids: CASSQEREQDTQYF. CDR3 coding DNA: TGCGCCAGCAGCCAAGAGCGGGAACAAGATACGCAGTATTTT.

The V gene is TRBV18, the J gene TRBJ2-1; D is ambiguous. Germline CDR1 KGHSH, CDR2 LQKENI. V was clipped by 3 bases and J by 8 bases, with 11 bases between them. This CDR3 contains 13 residues. The CDR3 DNA reads as TGTGCCAGCTCACCTAGAGATGAGGATGAGCAGTTCTTC. This translates into CASSPRDEDEQFF.

Here the CDR3 reads CASGTGSNQPQHF. Written as DNA, the CDR3 is TGTGCTAGTGGCACGGGAAGCAATCAGCCCCAGCATTTT. This chain uses TRBV12-5 with TRBJ1-5; D is unclear. Germline V gene sequence: CDR1 LGHNT, CDR2 FRNRAP. This CDR3 contains 13 residues. Trimming pared 6 bases from V and 1 base from J, leaving 7 bases between.